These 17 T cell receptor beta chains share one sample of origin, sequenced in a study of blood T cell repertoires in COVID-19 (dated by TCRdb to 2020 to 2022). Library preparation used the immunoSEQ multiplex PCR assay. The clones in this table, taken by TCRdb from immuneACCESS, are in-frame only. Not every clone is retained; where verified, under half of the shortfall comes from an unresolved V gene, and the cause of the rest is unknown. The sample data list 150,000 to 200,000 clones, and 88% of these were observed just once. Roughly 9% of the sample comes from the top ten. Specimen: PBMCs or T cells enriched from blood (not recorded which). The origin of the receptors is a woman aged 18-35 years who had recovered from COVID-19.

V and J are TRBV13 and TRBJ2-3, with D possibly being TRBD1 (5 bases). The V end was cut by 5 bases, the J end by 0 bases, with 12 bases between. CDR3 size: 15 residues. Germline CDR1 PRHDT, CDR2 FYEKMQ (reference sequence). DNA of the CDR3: TGTGCCAGCAGCGAAAGACAGATTAGCACAGATACGCAGTATTTT. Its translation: CASSERQISTDTQYF.

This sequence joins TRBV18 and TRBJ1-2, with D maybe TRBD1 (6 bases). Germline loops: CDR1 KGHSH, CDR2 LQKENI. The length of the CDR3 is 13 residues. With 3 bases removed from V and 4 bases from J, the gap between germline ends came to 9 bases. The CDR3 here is CASSPGTLYGYTF. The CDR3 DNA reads TGTGCCAGCTCACCCGGGACACTCTATGGCTACACCTTC.

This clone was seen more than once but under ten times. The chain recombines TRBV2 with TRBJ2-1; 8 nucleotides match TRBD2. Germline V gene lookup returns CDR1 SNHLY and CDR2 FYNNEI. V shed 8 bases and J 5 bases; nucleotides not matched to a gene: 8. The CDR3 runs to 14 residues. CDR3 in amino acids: CASSREGLHNEQFF. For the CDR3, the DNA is TGTGCCAGCTCCCGGGAGGGCCTCCACAATGAGCAGTTCTTC.

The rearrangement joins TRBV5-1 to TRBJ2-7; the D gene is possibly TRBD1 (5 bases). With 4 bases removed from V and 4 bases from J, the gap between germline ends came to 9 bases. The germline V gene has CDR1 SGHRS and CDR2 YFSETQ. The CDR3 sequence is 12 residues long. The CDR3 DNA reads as TGCGCCAGCAGCCCAGCAGGGTACGAGCAGTACTTC. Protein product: CASSPAGYEQYF.

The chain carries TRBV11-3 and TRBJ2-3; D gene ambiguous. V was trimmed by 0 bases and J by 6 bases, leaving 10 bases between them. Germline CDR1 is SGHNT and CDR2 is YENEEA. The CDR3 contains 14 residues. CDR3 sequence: CASSLDPAMDTQYF. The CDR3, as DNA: TGTGCCAGCAGCTTAGATCCAGCGATGGATACGCAGTATTTT.

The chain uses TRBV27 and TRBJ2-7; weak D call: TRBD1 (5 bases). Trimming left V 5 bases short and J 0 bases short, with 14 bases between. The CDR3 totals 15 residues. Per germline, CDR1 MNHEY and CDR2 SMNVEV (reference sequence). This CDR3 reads CASSGHIGGSYEQYF. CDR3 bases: TGTGCCAGCAGTGGACACATAGGTGGCTCCTACGAGCAGTACTTC.

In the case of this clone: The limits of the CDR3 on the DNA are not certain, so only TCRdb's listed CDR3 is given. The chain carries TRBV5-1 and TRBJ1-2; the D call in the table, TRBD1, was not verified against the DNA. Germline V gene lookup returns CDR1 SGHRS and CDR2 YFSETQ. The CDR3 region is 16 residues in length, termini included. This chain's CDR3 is CASSSSPGQGAGGYTF.

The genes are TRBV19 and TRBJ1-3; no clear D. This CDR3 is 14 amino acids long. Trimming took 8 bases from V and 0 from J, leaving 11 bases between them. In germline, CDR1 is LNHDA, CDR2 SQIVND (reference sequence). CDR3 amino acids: CASAAGNSGNTIYF. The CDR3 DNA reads TGTGCCAGTGCCGCAGGCAACTCTGGAAACACCATATATTTT.

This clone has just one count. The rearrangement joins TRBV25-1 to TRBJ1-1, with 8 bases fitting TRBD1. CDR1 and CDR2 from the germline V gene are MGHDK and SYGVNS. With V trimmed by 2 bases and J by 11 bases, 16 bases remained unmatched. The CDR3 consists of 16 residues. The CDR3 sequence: CASSEIPGQGGQGAFF. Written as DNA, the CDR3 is TGTGCCAGCAGTGAAATCCCCGGACAGGGCGGTCAAGGTGCTTTCTTT.

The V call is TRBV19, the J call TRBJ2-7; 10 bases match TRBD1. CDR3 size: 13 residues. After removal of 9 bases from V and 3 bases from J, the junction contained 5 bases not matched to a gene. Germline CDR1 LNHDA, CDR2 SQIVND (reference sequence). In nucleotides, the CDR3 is TGTGCCAGCAAACGGACAGGGGGCTACGAGCAGTACTTC. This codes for CASKRTGGYEQYF.

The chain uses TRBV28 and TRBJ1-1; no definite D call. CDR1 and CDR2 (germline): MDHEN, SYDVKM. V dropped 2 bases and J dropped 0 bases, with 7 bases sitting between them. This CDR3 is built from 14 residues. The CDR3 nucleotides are TGTGCCAGCAGTTTACAGGTTATGAACACTGAAGCTTTCTTT. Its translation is CASSLQVMNTEAFF.

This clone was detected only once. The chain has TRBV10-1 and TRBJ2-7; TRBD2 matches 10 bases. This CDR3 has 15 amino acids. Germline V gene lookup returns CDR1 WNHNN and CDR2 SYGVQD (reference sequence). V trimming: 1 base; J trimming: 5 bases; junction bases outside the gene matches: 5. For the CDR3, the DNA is TGCGCCAGCAGTGAGTTCGCTAGCGGGAGTGACGAGCAGTACTTC. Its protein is CASSEFASGSDEQYF.

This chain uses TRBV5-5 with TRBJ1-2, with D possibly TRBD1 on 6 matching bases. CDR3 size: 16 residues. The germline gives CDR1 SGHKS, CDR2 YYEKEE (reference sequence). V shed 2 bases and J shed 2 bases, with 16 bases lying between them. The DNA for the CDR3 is TGTGCCAGCAGCTTAAGGGGGGGCGCAGAGAACTATGGCTACACCTTC. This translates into CASSLRGGAENYGYTF.

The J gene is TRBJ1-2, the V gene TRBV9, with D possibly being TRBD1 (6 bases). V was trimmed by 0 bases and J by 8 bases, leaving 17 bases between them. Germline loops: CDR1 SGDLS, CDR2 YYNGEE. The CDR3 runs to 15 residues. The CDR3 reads CASSVEGGGATGYTF. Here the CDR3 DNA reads TGTGCCAGCAGCGTAGAGGGTGGGGGCGCGACGGGCTACACCTTC.

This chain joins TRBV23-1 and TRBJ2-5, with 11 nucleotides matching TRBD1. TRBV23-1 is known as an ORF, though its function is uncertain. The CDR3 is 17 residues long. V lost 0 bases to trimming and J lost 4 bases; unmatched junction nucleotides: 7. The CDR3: CASSQSSDRGRGETQYF. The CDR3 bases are TGCGCCAGCAGTCAATCATCGGACAGGGGGCGTGGAGAGACCCAGTACTTC.

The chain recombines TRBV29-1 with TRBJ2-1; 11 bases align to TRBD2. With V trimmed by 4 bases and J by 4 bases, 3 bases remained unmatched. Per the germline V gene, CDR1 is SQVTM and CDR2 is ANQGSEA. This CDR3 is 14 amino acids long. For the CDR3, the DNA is TGCAGCGTTGCTACTAGCGGGAGTTACAATGAGCAGTTCTTC. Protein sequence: CSVATSGSYNEQFF.

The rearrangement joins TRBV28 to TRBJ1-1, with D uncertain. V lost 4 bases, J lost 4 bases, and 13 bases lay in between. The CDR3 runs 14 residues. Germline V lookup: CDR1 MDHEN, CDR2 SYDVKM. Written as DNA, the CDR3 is TGTGCCAGCAGTTACACCGGAGTAGGCACTGAAGCTTTCTTT. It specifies CASSYTGVGTEAFF.